A single T cell receptor beta chain is shown here with its context. Its antigen is not identified. This CDR3 is built from 13 residues. CDR1 is SEHNR, CDR2 FQNEAQ, per germline (reference sequence). With 10 bases removed from V and 0 bases from J, the gap between germline ends came to 13 bases. Time point of the sample: newly diagnosed GD, antithyroid drugs for less than 3 months. The TCR library was prepared using RNA isolated from PBMCs. The guidelines of the American Thyroid Association were the basis for diagnosing Graves' disease. This entry comes from a study of regulatory T cells in long-lasting Graves disease. Both iRepertoire HTBI primers and Arm-PCR of CDR3 regions were used to build the TCR beta libraries. TCRdb re-derived calls from the multiplex PCR reads in MiXCR, one entry per CDR3 protein. The sample includes some 250,000 distinct CDR3 sequences, approximately 20% of them seen just once.

Overall study findings and caveats: The analysis examined peripheral blood only and excluded thyroid tissue.

The V call is TRBV7-9, the J call TRBJ2-7; tentative D call: TRBD2 (6 bases). The clonotype comes from a female donor with Graves disease. The sequencing used peripheral blood mononuclear cells (PBMCs), collected at new diagnosis, from a patient treated with antithyroid drugs. CDR3 sequence (DNA): TGTGCCACAAGCGGGCGGGTCTCCTACGAGCAGTACTTC. It codes for CATSGRVSYEQYF.